A single sample gave rise to the 5 T cell receptor beta chains below, sequenced in a study of sequential checkpoint blockade in melanoma. Measured with immunoSEQ multiplex PCR; TCRdb has only the in-frame clones, and not every one. The sample consists of thousands of clones, less than 75% of them appearing once. Described treatment: randomized to nivolumab then ipilimumab (arm A) or the reverse (arm B). Sequencing used CD8+ T cells sorted from blood (inferred from file names), obtained from a patient given nivolumab and ipilimumab in sequence. The source of these receptors is a human donor with melanoma.

Note on this clone: The sample has other DNA sequences that encode this CDR3 too. The chain employs TRBV5-6 and TRBJ2-5, with a weak D call TRBD1 (6 bases). The CDR3 has 14 amino acids. In germline, CDR1 is SGHDT, CDR2 YYEEEE. V was pared by 0 bases and J by 5 bases, with 11 bases between. The CDR3 DNA is TGTGCCAGCAGCTTGGGCAGGGGTTATGAGACCCAGTACTTC. It is translated as CASSLGRGYETQYF. Complete variable domain (other parts from reference TRBV5-6 and TRBJ2-5): DAGVTQSPTHLIKTRGQQVTLRCSPKSGHDTVSWYQQALGQGPQFIFQYYEEEERQRGNFPDRFSGHQFPNYSSELNVNALLLGDSALYLCASSLGRGYETQYFGPGTRLLVL.

This clone is labeled as medium-sized. This chain joins TRBV7-9 and TRBJ1-2; 10 bases fit TRBD1. The CDR3 is 12 amino acids. Germline V CDR1 and CDR2: SEHNR, FQNEAQ (reference sequence). After removal of 4 bases from V and 8 bases from J, the junction contained 1 base not matched to a gene. CDR3 in DNA: TGTGCCAGCAGCTCGGGACAGGGGGGCTACACCTTC. Encoded protein: CASSSGQGGYTF.

The chain uses TRBV6-1 and TRBJ2-5; TRBD1 is a possible D gene (6 bases). The DNA end favors TRBJ2-7, so the J call may be wrong. The CDR3 runs to 15 residues. CDR1 is MNHNS, CDR2 SASEGT, per germline. CDR3 sequence: CASSEATGIAYEQYF. CDR3 nucleotides: TGTGCCAGCAGTGAAGCCACAGGGATAGCCTACGAGCAGTACTTC.

This clone was seen only a few times. The rearrangement uses TRBV10-3 and TRBJ2-7; 7 bases match TRBD2. The germline CDR1 and CDR2 sequences are ENHRY and SYGVKD. Trimming cost V 8 bases and J 2 bases; bases outside gene matches: 9. CDR3 length: 14 amino acids. The CDR3 spells CAIAGRGTTYEQYF. CDR3 coding DNA: TGTGCCATCGCGGGGCGGGGGACTACCTACGAGCAGTACTTC.

This chain uses TRBV6-7 with TRBJ2-1, with 7 nucleotides matching TRBD2. TRBV6-7 is an ORF; its function is uncertain. The CDR3 runs 13 residues. Trimming at V came to 11 bases and at J to 6 bases, leaving 10 bases not matched to a gene. CDR3 in amino acids: CASEVAGPNEQFF. The CDR3 nucleotides read TGTGCCTCGGAGGTAGCGGGTCCCAATGAGCAGTTCTTC.